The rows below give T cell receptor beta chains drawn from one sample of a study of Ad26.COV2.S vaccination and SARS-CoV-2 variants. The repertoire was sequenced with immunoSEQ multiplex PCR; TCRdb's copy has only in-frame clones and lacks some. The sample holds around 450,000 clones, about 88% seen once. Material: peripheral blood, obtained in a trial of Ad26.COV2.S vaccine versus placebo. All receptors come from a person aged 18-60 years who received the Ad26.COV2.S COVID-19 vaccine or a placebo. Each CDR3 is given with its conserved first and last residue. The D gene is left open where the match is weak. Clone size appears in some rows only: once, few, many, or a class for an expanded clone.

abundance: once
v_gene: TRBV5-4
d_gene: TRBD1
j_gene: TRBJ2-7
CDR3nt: TGTGCCAGCAGTTCAGAAAGGGGGACAGGACACGACGAGCAGTACTTC
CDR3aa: CASSSERGTGHDEQYF

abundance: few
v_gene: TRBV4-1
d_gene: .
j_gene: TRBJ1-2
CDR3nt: TGCGCCAGCAGCCTTCGGCAAGGGAGGGGGTTAAAGGGCTACACCTTC
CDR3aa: CASSLRQGRGLKGYTF

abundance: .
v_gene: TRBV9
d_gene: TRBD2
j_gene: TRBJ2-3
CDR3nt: TGTGCCAGCAGCTCCCCGCGGGCGGGAGCTCCCACAGATACGCAGTATTTT
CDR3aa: CASSSPRAGAPTDTQYF

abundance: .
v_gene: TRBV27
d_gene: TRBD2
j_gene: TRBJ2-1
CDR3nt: TGTGCCAGCAGTAAGCCTCCCACTAGCGGGGGGATTGAGCAGTTCTTC
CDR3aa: CASSKPPTSGGIEQFF

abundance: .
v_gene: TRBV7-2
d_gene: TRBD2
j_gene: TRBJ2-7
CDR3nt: TGTGCCAGCAGCTCAATAGCGGGGTTCGGGGAGCAGTACTTC
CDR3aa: CASSSIAGFGEQYF

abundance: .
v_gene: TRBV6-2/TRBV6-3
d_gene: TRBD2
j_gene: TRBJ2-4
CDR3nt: TGTGCCAGCAGTTACTCGGGCGGGAGGCTTTACAACCCCGCCTCCAAAAACATTCAGTACTTC
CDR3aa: CASSYSGGRLYNPASKNIQYF

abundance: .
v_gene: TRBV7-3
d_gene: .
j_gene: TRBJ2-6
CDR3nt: TGTGCCAGCAGCTTTTTAGCCGGGGGTGGCTCTGGGGCCAACGTCCTGACTTTC
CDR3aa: CASSFLAGGGSGANVLTF

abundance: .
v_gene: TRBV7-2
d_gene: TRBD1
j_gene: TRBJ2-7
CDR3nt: TGTGCCAGCAGCTTAGCACTCGGGACAGGAGGTTTTGAGCAGTACTTC
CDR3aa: CASSLALGTGGFEQYF

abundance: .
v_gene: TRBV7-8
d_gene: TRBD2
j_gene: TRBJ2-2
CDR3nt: TGTGCCAGCAGCCCCCGGACGGGAGGGGGGACCGGGGAGCTGTTTTTT
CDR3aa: CASSPRTGGGTGELFF

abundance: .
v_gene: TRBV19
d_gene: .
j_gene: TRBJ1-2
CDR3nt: TGTGCCAGTAGTATACTGCAACATAACTATGGCTACACCTTC
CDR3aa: CASSILQHNYGYTF

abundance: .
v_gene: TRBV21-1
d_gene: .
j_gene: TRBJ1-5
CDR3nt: TGTGCCAGCAGCAATCCCGGGCAGCCGTTCGATCAGCCCCAGCATTTT
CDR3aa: CASSNPGQPFDQPQHF

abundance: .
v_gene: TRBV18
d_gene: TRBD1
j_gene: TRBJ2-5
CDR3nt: TGTGCCAGCTCACAAGGGGGACAGTACCAAGAGACCCAGTACTTC
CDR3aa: CASSQGGQYQETQYF

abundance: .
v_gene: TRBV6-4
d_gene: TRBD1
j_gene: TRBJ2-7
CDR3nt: TGTGCCAGCAGTGAAGGACAGGGGGCAGGCGAGCAGTACTTC
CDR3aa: CASSEGQGAGEQYF

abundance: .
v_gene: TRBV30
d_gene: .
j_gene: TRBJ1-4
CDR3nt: TGTGCCTGGAGTGTTGAACGGGACACCTCATCGGGGGAAAAACTGTTTTTT
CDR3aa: CAWSVERDTSSGEKLFF

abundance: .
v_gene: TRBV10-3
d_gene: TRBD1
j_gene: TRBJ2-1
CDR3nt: TGTGCCATCAGGGCTTTTGGGACAGGGGCCAACAATGAGCAGTTCTTC
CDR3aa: CAIRAFGTGANNEQFF

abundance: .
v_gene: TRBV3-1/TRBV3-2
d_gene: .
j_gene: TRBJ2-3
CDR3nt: TGTGCCAGCAGCCGGACAGCAACGCTCACAGATACGCAGTATTTT
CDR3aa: CASSRTATLTDTQYF

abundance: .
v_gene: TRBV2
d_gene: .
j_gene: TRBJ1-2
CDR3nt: TGTGCCAGCAGTGAACAGGAAATCTATGGCTACACCTTC
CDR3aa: CASSEQEIYGYTF

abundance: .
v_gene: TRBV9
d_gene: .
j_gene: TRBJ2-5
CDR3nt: TGTGCCAGCAGCGGGACCGGGACAAGAGGGGAGACCCAGTACTTC
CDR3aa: CASSGTGTRGETQYF

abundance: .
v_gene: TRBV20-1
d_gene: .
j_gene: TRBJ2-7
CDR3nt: TGCAGTGCGAGGAGTTCCTACGAGCAGTACTTC
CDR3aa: CSARSSYEQYF

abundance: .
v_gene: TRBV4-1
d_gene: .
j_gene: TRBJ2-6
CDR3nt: TGCGCCAGCAGCCCACCCGTCTACTCTGGGGCCAACGTCCTGACTTTC
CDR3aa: CASSPPVYSGANVLTF

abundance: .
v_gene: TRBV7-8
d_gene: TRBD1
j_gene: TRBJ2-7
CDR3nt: TGTGCCAGCAGCTTCCGGGACAGGGGACCCGAGCAGTACTTC
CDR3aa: CASSFRDRGPEQYF

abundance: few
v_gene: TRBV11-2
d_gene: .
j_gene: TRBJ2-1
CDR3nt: TGTGCCAGCAGCTTCGGGCGGGGTGGTAGGTCCTACAATGAGCAGTTCTTC
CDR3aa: CASSFGRGGRSYNEQFF

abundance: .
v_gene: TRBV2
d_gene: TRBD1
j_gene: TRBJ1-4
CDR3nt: TGTGCCAGCAGTGGGACAGGTGTTGGAGAAAAACTGTTTTTT
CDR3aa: CASSGTGVGEKLFF

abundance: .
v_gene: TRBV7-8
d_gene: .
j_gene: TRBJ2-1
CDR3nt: TGTGCCAGCAGCTTAGTCCGTTGGAATGAGCAGTTCTTC
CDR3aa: CASSLVRWNEQFF

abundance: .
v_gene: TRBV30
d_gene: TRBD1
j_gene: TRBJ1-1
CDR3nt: TGTGCCTGGAGTTTGACCAAGACAGGGGGCGTCGGCATTGGGACTGAAGCTTTCTTT
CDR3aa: CAWSLTKTGGVGIGTEAFF

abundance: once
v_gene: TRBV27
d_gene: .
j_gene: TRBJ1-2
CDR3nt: TGTGCCAGCAGCCCAGGGATAACTAACTATGGCTACACCTTC
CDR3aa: CASSPGITNYGYTF

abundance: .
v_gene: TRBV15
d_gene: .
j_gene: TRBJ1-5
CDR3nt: TGTGCCACCAGCAGGGGGAGTAGCAATCAGCCCCAGCATTTT
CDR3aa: CATSRGSSNQPQHF

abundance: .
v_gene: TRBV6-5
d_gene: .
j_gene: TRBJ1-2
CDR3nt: TGTGCCAGCAGTAAAAAAGACAGATATAATGGCTACACCTTC
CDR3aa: CASSKKDRYNGYTF

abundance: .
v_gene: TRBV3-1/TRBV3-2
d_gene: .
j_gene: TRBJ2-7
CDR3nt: TGTGCCAGCAGCCAAACTTGGCAGGGGCACTCCTACGAGCAGTACTTC
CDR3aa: CASSQTWQGHSYEQYF

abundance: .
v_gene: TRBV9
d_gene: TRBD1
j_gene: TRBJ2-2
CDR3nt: TGTGCCAGCAGCCCTTGGCAGGGGGCTACCGGGGAGCTGTTTTTT
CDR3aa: CASSPWQGATGELFF

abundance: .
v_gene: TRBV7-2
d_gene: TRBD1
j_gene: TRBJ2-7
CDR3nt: TGTGCCAGCAGCTTGATGGGACAGAGCTCCTACGAGCAGTACTTC
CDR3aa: CASSLMGQSSYEQYF

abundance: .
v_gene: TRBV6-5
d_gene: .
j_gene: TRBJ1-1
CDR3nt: TGTGCCAGCAGAGATACAGGGAGGGACACTGAAGCTTTCTTT
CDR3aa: CASRDTGRDTEAFF

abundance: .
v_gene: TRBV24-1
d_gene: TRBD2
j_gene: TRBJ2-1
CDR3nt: TGTGCCACCAGTAGCGGGATCCCCTACAATGAGCAGTTCTTC
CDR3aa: CATSSGIPYNEQFF

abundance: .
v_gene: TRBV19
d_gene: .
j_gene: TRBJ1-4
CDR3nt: TGTGCCAGTAGTACCGACACCAATAATGAAAAACTGTTTTTT
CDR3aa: CASSTDTNNEKLFF

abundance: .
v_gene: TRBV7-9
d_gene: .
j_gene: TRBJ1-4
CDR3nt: TGTGCCAGCAGCTTAGTTCCCGGGGGCGACGCAACTAATGAAAAACTGTTTTTT
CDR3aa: CASSLVPGGDATNEKLFF

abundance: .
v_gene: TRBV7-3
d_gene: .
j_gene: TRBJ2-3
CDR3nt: TGTGCCAGCAGCTACTTGAAGGAAGATACGCAGTATTTT
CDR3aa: CASSYLKEDTQYF